This T cell receptor beta chain was retrieved from a study of metastatic and nonmetastatic thyroid tumors. Study outcomes and limitations: Within blood and tumor, benign nodules reportedly had significantly lower TCR beta diversity than malignant thyroid tumors did.

Thyroid surgery had not been preceded by any treatment in any patient. The germline CDR1 and CDR2 sequences are MNHEY and SVGEGT. V lost 7 bases and J lost 5, with 14 bases in between. The CDR3 is 13 residues long. This clone was seen ten or more times. No antigen is known for it. TCRdb used MiXCR to call clones anew from the PCR reads. This sample has 20,000 to 25,000 clones; 20% to 30% occur once, and the top ten carry 9.5% to 15%. The receptor's source is a male donor with papillary thyroid cancer or a benign thyroid nodule (not recorded which). Some clones in this sample may be carry-over from other donors' samples. Sample: tumor tissue. The chain carries TRBV6-2 or TRBV6-3 and TRBJ2-5; the D gene is possibly TRBD1 (6 bases). Written as DNA, the CDR3 is TGTGCCAGCACTGCCGGGACATATGAGACCCAGTACTTC. Residues: CASTAGTYETQYF.